The 27 T cell receptor beta chains given below trace back to one sample, sequenced in a study of T cells after yellow fever vaccination. TCRdb called the 5' RACE reads again in MiXCR, with one record for every CDR3 protein. The table shows some 300,000 distinct CDR3 sequences, with less than 4.5% occurring only once. Sequences were derived from PBMCs, sampled on the day of the yellow fever booster vaccination. Receptors originate from a man aged 18-30 years who received the YFV17D yellow fever vaccine.

The V and J genes are TRBV6-2 or TRBV6-3 and TRBJ1-1, with D unclear. There are 13 residues in the CDR3. The ends were cut back, 2 bases at V and 6 bases at J, with 10 bases in the middle. CDR1 and CDR2 from the germline V gene are MNHEY and SVGEGT. The CDR3 loop reads CASSYPDIAEAFF. The CDR3 coding sequence is TGTGCCAGCAGTTACCCCGACATTGCTGAAGCTTTCTTT.

This clonotype was picked up many times. The genes are TRBV4-1 and TRBJ1-6; 10 bases line up with TRBD1. Germline trimming cut 0 bases from V and 6 bases from J; bases unmatched to any gene: 5. The length of the CDR3 is 17 residues. Germline values: CDR1 MGHRA, CDR2 YSYEKL. The CDR3 is CASSQDQRTGGNSPLHF. The CDR3 DNA follows: TGCGCCAGCAGCCAAGACCAGAGGACAGGGGGTAATTCACCCCTCCACTTT.

Only a few counts were recorded for this clonotype. The V and J genes are TRBV7-9 and TRBJ1-4; D is uncertain. V was cut by 3 bases and J by 7 bases, with 12 bases left in between. This CDR3 contains 14 residues. The germline gives CDR1 SEHNR, CDR2 FQNEAQ (reference sequence). CDR3 region: CASSFPEDLEKLFF. The CDR3 region has the DNA TGTGCCAGCAGCTTTCCCGAGGATCTTGAAAAACTGTTTTTT.

This clonotype has a handful of counts. The CDR3 protein is CASSLAGGQGINEQFF. DNA for the CDR3: TGCGCCAGCAGCTTGGCCGGGGGACAGGGAATCAATGAGCAGTTCTTC. The genes are TRBV5-1 and TRBJ2-1; TRBD1 matches at 9 bases. The CDR3 covers 16 residues. Trimming cost V 0 bases and J 6 bases; bases outside gene matches: 7. Germline values: CDR1 SGHRS, CDR2 YFSETQ.

This clonotype appeared many times. The chain is built from TRBV4-3 and TRBJ2-1; D is undetermined. The CDR3 contains 13 residues. The V end lost 0 bases, the J end lost 7 bases, and 7 bases lay between the germline ends. Per germline, CDR1 LGHNA and CDR2 YSLEER. The DNA for the CDR3 is TGCGCCAGCAGCCAAGAGAGTAGGAATGAGCAGTTCTTC. Encoded protein: CASSQESRNEQFF.

A few counts support this clonotype. This sequence joins TRBV4-1 and TRBJ1-5, with a tentative D call TRBD1 (6 bases). Trimming took off 0 bases at V and 0 bases at J, with 12 bases between the two ends. This CDR3 spans 17 amino acids. Germline V CDR1 and CDR2: MGHRA, YSYEKL. CDR3 loop: CASSQDLGGGSNQPQHF. DNA for the CDR3: TGCGCCAGCAGCCAAGATCTTGGAGGGGGTAGCAATCAGCCCCAGCATTTT.

This clonotype came up many times. V is TRBV29-1 and J is TRBJ2-6; D gene uncertain. V was shortened by 6 bases and J by 4 bases, with 7 bases between the two germline ends. Germline loops: CDR1 SQVTM, CDR2 ANQGSEA. The CDR3 runs 12 residues. The CDR3 protein is CSVETGANVLTF. The CDR3 DNA reads as TGCAGCGTCGAAACAGGGGCCAACGTCCTGACTTTC.

This clonotype came up many times. The chain has TRBV20-1 and TRBJ2-3; TRBD2 is a possible D gene (7 bases). CDR3 length: 16 amino acids. V was clipped by 3 bases and J by 4 bases, with 20 bases between them. Looked up from germline, CDR1 is DFQATT and CDR2 is SNEGSKA (reference sequence). CDR3 coding DNA: TGCAGTGCTAGCCCTCTTGCGGGGGCCCCCCCAGATACGCAGTATTTT. This translates into CSASPLAGAPPDTQYF.

In its sample, this clonotype was seen many times. V usage is TRBV6-6 and J usage is TRBJ2-1; TRBD2 matches 12 bases. Per germline, CDR1 MNHNY and CDR2 SVGAGI (reference sequence). CDR3 length equals 16 residues. Losses at the gene ends were 6 bases for V and 6 bases for J; bases not matched to a gene: 9. This CDR3 is CASRSRLAGVGNEQFF. The CDR3 coding sequence is TGTGCCAGCAGATCCCGACTAGCGGGGGTAGGCAATGAGCAGTTCTTC.

In this sample, this clonotype turned up a few times. The genes are TRBV19 and TRBJ1-6; 9 nucleotides match TRBD1. The length of the CDR3 is 13 residues. The germline CDR1 and CDR2 sequences are LNHDA and SQIVND (reference sequence). J gave up 10 bases and V 8 bases, and 6 bases lay outside the gene matches. The CDR3 DNA follows: TGTGCCAGTGGGGGACAGGGAATCTCACCCCTCCACTTT. Amino acids: CASGGQGISPLHF.

This clonotype was counted a few times. For the CDR3, the DNA is TGTGCCAGCAGCTTTCGGGTAATCAACGAGCAGTACTTC. As protein: CASSFRVINEQYF. The J gene is TRBJ2-7, the V gene TRBV7-2, with D uncertain. Germline CDR1 and CDR2: SGHTA and FQGNSA. The V end was cut by 3 bases, the J end by 5 bases, with 11 bases between. The CDR3 has 13 residues. The complete variable domain, with remaining parts taken from reference TRBV7-2 and TRBJ2-7, reads GAGVSQSPSNKVTEKGKDVELRCDPISGHTALYWYRQSLGQGLEFLIYFQGNSAPDKSGLPSDRFSAERTGGSVSTLTIQRTQQEDSAVYLCASSFRVINEQYFGPGTRLTVT.

This clonotype was observed at least ten times. This sequence joins TRBV5-1 and TRBJ2-7; weak D call: TRBD1 (5 bases). The CDR3 sequence is 13 residues long. CDR1 SGHRS and CDR2 YFSETQ come from the germline V gene. The V and J ends lost 4 bases and 3 bases respectively, with 11 bases between them. Here the CDR3 DNA reads TGCGCCAGCAGCCAGAACACAGGCTACGAGCAGTACTTC. This gives the protein CASSQNTGYEQYF.

Many counts were recorded for this clonotype. The chain joins TRBV12-3 or TRBV12-4 to TRBJ2-5, with unresolved D. This CDR3 is built from 14 residues. Trimming shortened V by 5 bases and J by 2 bases, and 12 bases separated the two germline ends. In DNA form, the CDR3 reads TGTGCCAGCAGTCCACAACAGTTTCAAGAGACCCAGTACTTC. Protein product: CASSPQQFQETQYF.

Remarks on this clonotype: A read error may explain this, as a much larger clone is one base away. This chain joins TRBV7-9 and TRBJ2-2; tentatively, D is TRBD1 (6 bases). Germline V gives CDR1 SEHNR, CDR2 FQNEAQ (reference sequence). The V end lost 6 bases, the J end lost 5 bases, and 19 bases lay between the germline ends. The CDR3 sequence is 16 residues long. As DNA, the CDR3 is TGTGCCAGCAGAGCTCAGTGGGGGCATCGAACCGGGGAGCTGTTTTTT. Its translation is CASRAQWGHRTGELFF.

This clonotype was recorded at least ten times. V and J are TRBV3-1 and TRBJ2-1; D perhaps matches TRBD2 (6 bases). CDR1 and CDR2 from the germline V gene are LGHDT and YNNKEL (reference sequence). The V gene lost 2 bases and the J gene lost 9 bases, with 14 bases spanning the gap. This CDR3 comprises 14 residues. The CDR3, as DNA: TGTGCCAGCAGCCAATCGGGACTCCCTGGTGAGCAGTTCTTC. Translating gives CASSQSGLPGEQFF.

This clonotype came up many times. The J gene is TRBJ1-4, the V gene TRBV7-2, with D possibly matching TRBD1 (6 bases). The V end was cut by 5 bases, the J end by 10 bases, with 17 bases between. There are 14 residues in the CDR3. Germline CDR1 reads SGHTA; CDR2 reads FQGNSA. As DNA, the CDR3 is TGTGCCAGCAGCCCTCGGGGGGGGGCCGGAAAACTGTTTTTT. Its protein product is CASSPRGGAGKLFF.

The rearrangement links TRBV4-3 to TRBJ1-4, with a weak D call TRBD1 (5 bases). Germline loops: CDR1 LGHNA, CDR2 YSLEER. The V and J ends lost 0 bases and 7 bases respectively, with 12 bases between them. The CDR3 totals 15 residues. The chain's CDR3 is CASSQESRVREKLFF. DNA of the CDR3: TGCGCCAGCAGCCAAGAGAGCAGGGTCCGTGAAAAACTGTTTTTT.

The chain carries TRBV24-1 and TRBJ2-1; 9 bases agree with TRBD1. V lost 5 bases and J lost 5; bases outside the gene matches: 6. This CDR3 spans 15 amino acids. Germline CDR1 is KGHDR and CDR2 is SFDVKD. CDR3: CATSGWDRDHNEQFF. In nucleotides, the CDR3 is TGTGCCACCAGTGGTTGGGACAGGGACCACAATGAGCAGTTCTTC.

There are a few counts of this clonotype. V gene TRBV12-3 or TRBV12-4 combines with J gene TRBJ1-5; D may be TRBD1 (6 bases). V was clipped by 6 bases and J by 1 base, with 10 bases between them. This CDR3 spans 14 amino acids. The CDR3 DNA sequence: TGTGCCAGCAGGAGAGGGGGGAGCAATCAGCCCCAGCATTTT. Protein: CASRRGGSNQPQHF.

The chain joins TRBV7-6 to TRBJ2-2; TRBD2 matches at 9 bases. V gave up 3 bases and J gave up 7 bases; unmatched junction bases: 9. Germline values: CDR1 SGHVS, CDR2 FNYEAQ. The CDR3 extends over 16 amino acids. DNA of the CDR3: TGTGCCAGCAGCTTGCTTAGCGGGGGATTTGGCGGGGAGCTGTTTTTT. Encoded protein: CASSLLSGGFGGELFF.

The V and J genes are TRBV20-1 and TRBJ1-1, with D unclear. The length of the CDR3 is 13 residues. Germline CDR1 DFQATT, CDR2 SNEGSKA (reference sequence). With 3 bases removed from V and 4 bases from J, the gap between germline ends came to 12 bases. CDR3 residues: CSASGIYGTEAFF. In nucleotides, the CDR3 is TGCAGTGCTAGTGGGATTTACGGCACTGAAGCTTTCTTT.

This clonotype was recorded a few times. The chain is built from TRBV7-2 and TRBJ1-2; no clear D. The CDR3 runs to 15 residues. V was cut by 1 base and J by 1 base, with 10 bases left in between. Germline V lookup: CDR1 SGHTA, CDR2 FQGNSA. This chain's CDR3 is CASSLGYAVNYGYTF. In DNA form, the CDR3 reads TGTGCCAGCAGCTTAGGTTACGCGGTTAACTATGGCTACACCTTC.

This clonotype was observed at least ten times. The rearrangement uses TRBV3-1 and TRBJ2-7, with D maybe TRBD2 (6 bases). V gave up 4 bases and J gave up 2 bases, with 21 bases separating them. The CDR3 sequence is 17 residues long. Germline V gene data show CDR1 as LGHDT and CDR2 as YNNKEL (reference sequence). CDR3 loop: CASSPRLVIQGTYEQYF. In nucleotides, the CDR3 is TGTGCCAGCAGCCCAAGACTAGTCATTCAAGGGACCTACGAGCAGTACTTC.

The gene calls are TRBV7-2 and TRBJ2-5; TRBD2 matches at 11 bases. Trimming at V came to 4 bases and at J to 9 bases, leaving 4 bases not matched to a gene. CDR1 is SGHTA, CDR2 FQGNSA, per germline. The CDR3 totals 13 residues. The CDR3 DNA reads TGTGCCAGCAGCTACATACTAGCGGGGGCCCAGTACTTC. Translating it yields CASSYILAGAQYF.

This clonotype was seen many times. V is TRBV12-3 or TRBV12-4 and J is TRBJ2-5, with TRBD2 identical over 9 bases. V lost 6 bases and J lost 5; bases outside the gene matches: 4. This CDR3 is built from 13 residues. CDR3 region: CASSPGLAETQYF. The CDR3 nucleotides are TGTGCCAGCAGCCCGGGACTAGCCGAGACCCAGTACTTC.

In its sample, this clonotype was seen many times. The chain links TRBV9 to TRBJ2-3, with 7 bases that match TRBD1. The V gene end was trimmed by 5 bases and the J gene end by 2 bases; junction bases not matched to a gene: 8. Germline CDR1 SGDLS, CDR2 YYNGEE. This CDR3 spans 15 amino acids. CDR3 in amino acids: CASRVPRGFTDTQYF. DNA for the CDR3: TGTGCCAGCAGGGTCCCCAGGGGGTTCACAGATACGCAGTATTTT.

This clonotype has only a few counts. V gene TRBV19 combines with J gene TRBJ1-1; D perhaps matches TRBD1 (5 bases). V was clipped by 1 base and J by 0 bases, with 15 bases between them. CDR3 length: 17 amino acids. Per the germline V gene, CDR1 is LNHDA and CDR2 is SQIVND (reference sequence). For the CDR3, the DNA is TGTGCCAGTAGTATAGCGTGGTTCCGACAGCTGAACACTGAAGCTTTCTTT. Its protein product is CASSIAWFRQLNTEAFF.